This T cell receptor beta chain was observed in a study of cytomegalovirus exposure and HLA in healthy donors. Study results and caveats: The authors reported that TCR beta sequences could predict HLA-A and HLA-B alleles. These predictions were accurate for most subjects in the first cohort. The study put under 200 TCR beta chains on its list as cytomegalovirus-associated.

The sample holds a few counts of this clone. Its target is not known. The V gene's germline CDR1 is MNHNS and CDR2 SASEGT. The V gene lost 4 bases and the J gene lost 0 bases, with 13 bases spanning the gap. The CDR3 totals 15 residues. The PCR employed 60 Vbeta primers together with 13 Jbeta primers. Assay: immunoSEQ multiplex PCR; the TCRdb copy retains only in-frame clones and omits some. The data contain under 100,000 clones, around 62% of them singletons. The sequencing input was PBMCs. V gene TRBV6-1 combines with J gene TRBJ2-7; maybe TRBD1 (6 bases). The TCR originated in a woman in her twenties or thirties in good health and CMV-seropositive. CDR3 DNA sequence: TGTGCCAGCAGTGTTCGTGGGACATACTCCTACGAGCAGTACTTC. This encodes CASSVRGTYSYEQYF.